The T cell receptor beta chain described here comes from a study of blood T cell repertoires in COVID-19. Per germline, CDR1 SGHRS and CDR2 YFSETQ. CDR3 size: 16 residues. Deletions cut 4 bases from V and 0 bases from J, with 14 bases between. In the authors' methods: It was from reference gene primer amplification that nucleated cell counts were estimated. The data were produced by immunoSEQ multiplex PCR, yet TCRdb's version contains in-frame clones alone and is incomplete. From that table come the V and J calls and clone size; the DNA was used to work out D and trimming. The table includes hundreds of thousands of clones, more than 70% detected once.

This clonotype was sampled from a woman in her twenties or thirties with COVID-19, enrolled during active disease. Specimen: peripheral blood. This chain uses TRBV5-1 with TRBJ1-3; the D gene is possibly TRBD1 (5 bases). The CDR3 sequence: CASSPGGLSSGNTIYF. The DNA for the CDR3 is TGCGCCAGCAGCCCCGGGGGGTTAAGCTCTGGAAACACCATATATTTT.